This entry lists 12 T cell receptor beta chains sequenced from one sample in a study of blood T cell repertoires in COVID-19. Profiling relied on immunoSEQ multiplex PCR, and the TCRdb table lists in-frame clones only, not all of them. The sample holds some 180,000 clones, 80% to 95% seen once. The source material was peripheral blood. All receptors come from a man between 50 and 59 years old with acute or convalescent COVID-19.

The V and J genes are TRBV2 and TRBJ2-1; maybe TRBD2 (6 bases). The CDR3 runs to 15 residues. Per the germline V gene, CDR1 is SNHLY and CDR2 is FYNNEI. Between the trimmed V and J ends, which lost 5 bases and 3 bases, there was a span of 14 bases. DNA of the CDR3: TGTGCCAGCAGTCTGGCTAGCGCCCTCTACAATGAGCAGTTCTTC. Its protein product is CASSLASALYNEQFF.

The V and J genes are TRBV18 and TRBJ1-5; 7 bases agree with TRBD1. V gave up 4 bases and J gave up 6 bases; unmatched junction bases: 9. Germline values: CDR1 KGHSH, CDR2 LQKENI. The CDR3 has 15 residues. Here the CDR3 DNA reads TGTGCCAGCTCACTCGAGACAGGGACCGGTCAGCCCCAGCATTTT. This translates into CASSLETGTGQPQHF.

This sequence joins TRBV9 and TRBJ1-1; D may be TRBD1 (5 bases). CDR3 length equals 15 residues. Germline CDR1 and CDR2: SGDLS and YYNGEE. Trimming removed 0 bases from V and 1 base from J, with 10 bases in between. The chain's CDR3 is CASSVEGHPNTEAFF. The CDR3 nucleotides are TGTGCCAGCAGCGTAGAGGGGCATCCGAACACTGAAGCTTTCTTT.

The V gene is TRBV28, the J gene TRBJ1-6; D gene ambiguous. Trimming removed 3 bases at V and 0 bases at J, with 15 bases between. The CDR3 runs to 18 residues. The germline gives CDR1 MDHEN, CDR2 SYDVKM. CDR3 sequence reads: CASSFRRLQSSYNSPLHF. CDR3 coding DNA: TGTGCCAGCAGTTTTAGGCGACTGCAGAGCTCCTATAATTCACCCCTCCACTTT.

J is TRBJ1-5 and V is TRBV28; D is uncertain. The CDR3 has 17 amino acids. CDR1 MDHEN and CDR2 SYDVKM come from the germline V gene. V dropped 5 bases and J dropped 0 bases, with 17 bases sitting between them. CDR3 in amino acids: CASSAPSGSYSNQPQHF. Here the CDR3 DNA reads TGTGCCAGCAGTGCCCCGTCCGGGAGTTATAGCAATCAGCCCCAGCATTTT.

This chain uses TRBV19 with TRBJ1-6; the D gene is possibly TRBD1 (6 bases). This CDR3 has 13 amino acids. V lost 7 bases to trimming and J lost 7 bases, with 11 bases between them. Germline CDR1 and CDR2: LNHDA and SQIVND (reference sequence). The CDR3 coding sequence is TGTGCCAGTAAGCGGGGGCTGAATTCACCCCTCCACTTT. It encodes CASKRGLNSPLHF.

V usage is TRBV5-1 and J usage is TRBJ2-7, with D maybe TRBD1 (6 bases). Germline CDR1 SGHRS, CDR2 YFSETQ. Trimming stripped 4 bases from V and 2 bases from J, with 16 bases between. The CDR3 loop spans 15 amino acids. This CDR3 is CASSPAGGQTYEQYF. In nucleotides, the CDR3 is TGCGCCAGCAGCCCAGCAGGAGGACAGACCTACGAGCAGTACTTC.

The J gene is TRBJ2-4, the V gene TRBV4-2; a possible D gene is TRBD1 (6 bases). Deletions cut 0 bases from V and 3 bases from J, with 12 bases between. The CDR3 loop spans 16 amino acids. Germline loops: CDR1 LGHNA, CDR2 YNFKEQ. The DNA for the CDR3 is TGTGCCAGCAGCCAAGATACAGGGTCGGGCAAAAACATTCAGTACTTC. Translation gives CASSQDTGSGKNIQYF.

The chain uses TRBV4-1 and TRBJ2-1; possible D gene TRBD1, 5 bases. V dropped 1 base and J dropped 1 base, with 8 bases sitting between them. The CDR3 extends over 15 amino acids. Germline CDR1 MGHRA, CDR2 YSYEKL. The CDR3 sequence: CASSQGQPSYNEQFF. The DNA of the CDR3 is TGCGCCAGCAGCCAAGGACAGCCATCCTACAATGAGCAGTTCTTC.

The chain couples TRBV7-3 to TRBJ1-1; TRBD1 aligns across 9 bases. The CDR3 sequence is 16 residues long. Germline V gene sequence: CDR1 SGHTA, CDR2 FQGTGA. V lost 0 bases and J lost 5; bases outside the gene matches: 7. The CDR3 DNA follows: TGTGCCAGCAGCTTAACCGGACAGGGGTTTGGAACTGAAGCTTTCTTT. Translating gives CASSLTGQGFGTEAFF.

This chain connects TRBV15 to TRBJ1-1; 8 bases map to TRBD1. This CDR3 is 13 amino acids long. CDR1 and CDR2 from the germline V gene are LNHNV and YYDKDF (reference sequence). The ends lost 6 bases at V and 3 bases at J; junction bases unmatched: 3. The CDR3 DNA sequence: TGTGCCACCAGTATGGACAGGGACACTGAAGCTTTCTTT. It yields the protein CATSMDRDTEAFF.

V is TRBV28 and J is TRBJ2-2; no clear D. The CDR3 totals 12 residues. Germline V lookup: CDR1 MDHEN, CDR2 SYDVKM. Deletions cut 6 bases from V and 8 bases from J, with 10 bases between. CDR3 sequence reads: CASSFQRGELFF. CDR3 DNA: TGTGCCAGCAGCTTCCAGAGGGGGGAGCTGTTTTTT.